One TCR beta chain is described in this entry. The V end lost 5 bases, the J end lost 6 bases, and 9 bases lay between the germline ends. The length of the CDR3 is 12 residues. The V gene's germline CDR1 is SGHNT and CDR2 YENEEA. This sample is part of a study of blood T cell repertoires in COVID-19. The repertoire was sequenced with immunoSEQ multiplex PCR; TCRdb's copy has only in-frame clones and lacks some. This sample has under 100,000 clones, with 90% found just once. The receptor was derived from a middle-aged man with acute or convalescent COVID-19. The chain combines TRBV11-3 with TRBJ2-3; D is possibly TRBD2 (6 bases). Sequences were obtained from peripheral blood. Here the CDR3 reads CASSLSGDTQYF. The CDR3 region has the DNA TGTGCCAGCAGCCTCAGCGGGGATACGCAGTATTTT.